What follows is one T cell receptor beta chain and its context. The sample comes from a study of shared clonotypes between healthy human individuals. Profiling relied on immunoSEQ multiplex PCR, and the TCRdb table lists in-frame clones only, not all of them. The sample has roughly 2,300,000 clones, 85% to 95% seen once; the top ten hold around 0.4%. CDR1 and CDR2 (germline): MGHRA, YSYEKL. The germline V and J ends were trimmed by 4 bases and 4 bases, with 10 bases remaining between them. The CDR3 runs to 13 residues. The receptor's source is a man between 18 and 29 years old in good health. Some clones in this sample may be carry-over from other donors' samples. The chain carries TRBV4-1 and TRBJ2-5; D is perhaps TRBD2 (6 bases). The source material was naive CD4+ T cells from PBMCs. Sample subset: CD45RA+ positively selected. CDR3 DNA: TGCGCCAGCAGCCTTTTGCGGGGAGAGACCCAGTACTTC. It specifies CASSLLRGETQYF.